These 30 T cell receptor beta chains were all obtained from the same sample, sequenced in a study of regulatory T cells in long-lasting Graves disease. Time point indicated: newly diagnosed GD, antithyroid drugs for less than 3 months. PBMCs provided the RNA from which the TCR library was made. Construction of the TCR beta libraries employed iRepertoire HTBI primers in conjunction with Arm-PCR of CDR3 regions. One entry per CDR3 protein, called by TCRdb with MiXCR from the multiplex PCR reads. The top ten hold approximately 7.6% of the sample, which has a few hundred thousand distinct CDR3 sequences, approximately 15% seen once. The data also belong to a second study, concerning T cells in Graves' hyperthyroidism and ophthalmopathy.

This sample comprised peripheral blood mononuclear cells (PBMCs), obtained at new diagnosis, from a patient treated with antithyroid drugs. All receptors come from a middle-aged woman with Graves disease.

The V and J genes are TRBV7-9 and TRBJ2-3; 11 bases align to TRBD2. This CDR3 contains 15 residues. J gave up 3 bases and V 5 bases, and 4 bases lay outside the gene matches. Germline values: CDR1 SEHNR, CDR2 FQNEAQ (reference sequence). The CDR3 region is CASSKWTSGTDTQYF. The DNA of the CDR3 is TGTGCCAGCAGCAAATGGACTAGCGGGACAGATACGCAGTATTTT.

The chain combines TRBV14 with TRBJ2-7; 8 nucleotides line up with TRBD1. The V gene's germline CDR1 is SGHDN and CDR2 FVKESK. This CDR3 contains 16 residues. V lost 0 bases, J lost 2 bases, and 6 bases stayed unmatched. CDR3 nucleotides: TGTGCCAGCAGCCAAGAAAGACAGGACAGGGCCTACGAGCAGTACTTC. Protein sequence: CASSQERQDRAYEQYF.

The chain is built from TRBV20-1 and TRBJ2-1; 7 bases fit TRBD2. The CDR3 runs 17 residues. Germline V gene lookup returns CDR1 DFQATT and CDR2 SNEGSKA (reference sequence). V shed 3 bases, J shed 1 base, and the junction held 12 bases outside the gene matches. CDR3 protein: CSASESFAGASYNEQFF. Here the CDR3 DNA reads TGCAGTGCTAGTGAATCGTTCGCGGGAGCGTCCTACAATGAGCAGTTCTTC.

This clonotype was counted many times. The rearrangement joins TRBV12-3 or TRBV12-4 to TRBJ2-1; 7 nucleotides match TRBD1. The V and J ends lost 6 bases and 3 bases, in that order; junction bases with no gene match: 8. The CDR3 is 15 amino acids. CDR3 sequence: CASSSGGMSYNEQFF. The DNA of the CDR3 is TGTGCCAGCAGCTCAGGGGGAATGAGCTACAATGAGCAGTTCTTC.

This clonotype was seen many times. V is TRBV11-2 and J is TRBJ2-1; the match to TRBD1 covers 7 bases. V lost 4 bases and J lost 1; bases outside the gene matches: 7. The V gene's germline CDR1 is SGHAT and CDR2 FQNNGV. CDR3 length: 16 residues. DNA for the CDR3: TGTGCCAGCAGCTCTACGACAGGGACGTCCTACAATGAGCAGTTCTTC. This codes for CASSSTTGTSYNEQFF.

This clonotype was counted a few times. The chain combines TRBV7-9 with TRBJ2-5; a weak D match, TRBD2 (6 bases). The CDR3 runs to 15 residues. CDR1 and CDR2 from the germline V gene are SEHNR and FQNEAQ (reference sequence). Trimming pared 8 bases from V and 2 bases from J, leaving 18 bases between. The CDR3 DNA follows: TGTGCCAGCTTCTTTACGGGAGCAGGTCAAGAGACCCAGTACTTC. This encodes CASFFTGAGQETQYF.

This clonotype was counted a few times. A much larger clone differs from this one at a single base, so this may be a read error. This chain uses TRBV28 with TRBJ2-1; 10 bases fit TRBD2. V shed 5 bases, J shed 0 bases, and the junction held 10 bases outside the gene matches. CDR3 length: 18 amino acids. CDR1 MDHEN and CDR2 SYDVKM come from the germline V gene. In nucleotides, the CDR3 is TGTGCCAGCAGTATGGGACTAGCGTCAGCCAGCTCCTACAATGAGCAGTTCTTC. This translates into CASSMGLASASSYNEQFF.

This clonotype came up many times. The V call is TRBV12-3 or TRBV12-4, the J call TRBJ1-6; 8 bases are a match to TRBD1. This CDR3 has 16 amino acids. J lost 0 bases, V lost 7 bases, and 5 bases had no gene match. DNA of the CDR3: TGTGCCAGCACCTCGGACAGGGTCTCCTATAATTCACCCCTCCACTTT. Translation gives CASTSDRVSYNSPLHF.

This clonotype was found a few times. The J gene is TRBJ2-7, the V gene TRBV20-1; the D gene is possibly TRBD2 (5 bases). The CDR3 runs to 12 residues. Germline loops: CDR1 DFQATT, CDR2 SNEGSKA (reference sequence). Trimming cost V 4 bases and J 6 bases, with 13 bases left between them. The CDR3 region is CSATPGRGEQYF. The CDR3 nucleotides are TGCAGTGCTACCCCAGGCCGGGGCGAGCAGTACTTC.

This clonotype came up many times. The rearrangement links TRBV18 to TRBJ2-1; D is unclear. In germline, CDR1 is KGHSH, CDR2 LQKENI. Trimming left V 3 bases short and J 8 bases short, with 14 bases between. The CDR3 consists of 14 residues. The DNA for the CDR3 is TGTGCCAGCTCACCTCAACTAAGCCTCGATGAGCAGTTCTTC. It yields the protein CASSPQLSLDEQFF. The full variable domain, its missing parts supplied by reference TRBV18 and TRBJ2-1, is NAGVMQNPRHLVRRRGQEARLRCSPMKGHSHVYWYRQLPEEGLKFMVYLQKENIIDESGMPKERFSAEFPKEGPSILRIQQVVRGDSAAYFCASSPQLSLDEQFFGPGTRLTVL.

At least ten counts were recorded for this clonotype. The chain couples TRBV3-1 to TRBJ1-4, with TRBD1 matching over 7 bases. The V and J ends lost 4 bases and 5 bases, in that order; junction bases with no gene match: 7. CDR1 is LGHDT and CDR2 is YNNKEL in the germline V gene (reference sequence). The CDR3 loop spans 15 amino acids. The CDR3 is CASSLRQGFNEKLFF. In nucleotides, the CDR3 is TGTGCCAGCAGCCTCCGACAGGGCTTCAATGAAAAACTGTTTTTT.

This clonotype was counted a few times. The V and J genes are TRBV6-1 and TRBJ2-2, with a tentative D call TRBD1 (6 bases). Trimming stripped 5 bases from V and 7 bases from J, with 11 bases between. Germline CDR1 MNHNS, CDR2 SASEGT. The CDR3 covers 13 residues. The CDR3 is CASSIQGLGELFF. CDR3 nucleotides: TGTGCCAGCAGTATACAGGGCCTCGGGGAGCTGTTTTTT.

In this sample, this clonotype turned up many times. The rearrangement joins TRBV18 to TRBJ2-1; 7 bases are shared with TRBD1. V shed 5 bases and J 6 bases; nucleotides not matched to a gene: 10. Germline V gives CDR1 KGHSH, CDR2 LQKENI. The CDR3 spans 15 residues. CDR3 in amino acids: CASSFQTGISNEQFF. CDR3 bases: TGTGCCAGCTCATTTCAGACAGGGATAAGCAATGAGCAGTTCTTC.

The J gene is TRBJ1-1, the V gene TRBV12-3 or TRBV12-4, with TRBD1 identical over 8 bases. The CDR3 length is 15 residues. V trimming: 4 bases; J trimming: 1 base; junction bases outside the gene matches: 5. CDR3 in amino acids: CASSSPTGANTEAFF. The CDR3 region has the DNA TGTGCCAGCAGTTCCCCGACAGGGGCGAACACTGAAGCTTTCTTT.

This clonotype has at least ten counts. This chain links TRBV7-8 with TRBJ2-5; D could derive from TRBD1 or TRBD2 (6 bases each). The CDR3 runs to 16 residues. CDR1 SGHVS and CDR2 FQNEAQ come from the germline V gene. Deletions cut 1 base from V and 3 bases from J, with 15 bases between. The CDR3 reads CASSLDPRGAKETQYF. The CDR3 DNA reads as TGTGCCAGCAGCTTAGACCCAAGGGGGGCCAAAGAGACCCAGTACTTC.

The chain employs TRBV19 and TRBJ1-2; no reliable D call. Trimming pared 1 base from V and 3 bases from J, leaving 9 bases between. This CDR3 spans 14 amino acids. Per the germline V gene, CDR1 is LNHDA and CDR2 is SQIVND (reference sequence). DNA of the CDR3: TGTGCCAGTAGTATAGGAGGAGATCACTATGGCTACACCTTC. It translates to CASSIGGDHYGYTF.

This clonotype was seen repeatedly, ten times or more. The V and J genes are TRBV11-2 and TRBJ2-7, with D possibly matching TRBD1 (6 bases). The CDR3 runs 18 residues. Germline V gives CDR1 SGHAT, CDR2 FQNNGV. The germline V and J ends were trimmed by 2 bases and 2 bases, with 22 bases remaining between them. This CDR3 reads CASSLRPERQEHTYEQYF. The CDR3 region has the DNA TGTGCCAGCAGCTTAAGGCCAGAAAGACAGGAGCACACCTACGAGCAGTACTTC.

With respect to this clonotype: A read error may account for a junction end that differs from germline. The CDR3 region has the DNA TGTGCCAGCAGCCCCAACCAAGAGACCCACTACTTC. It codes for CASSPNQETHYF. V gene TRBV6-1 combines with J gene TRBJ2-5; no firm D call. CDR3 length: 12 residues. Germline values: CDR1 MNHNS, CDR2 SASEGT.

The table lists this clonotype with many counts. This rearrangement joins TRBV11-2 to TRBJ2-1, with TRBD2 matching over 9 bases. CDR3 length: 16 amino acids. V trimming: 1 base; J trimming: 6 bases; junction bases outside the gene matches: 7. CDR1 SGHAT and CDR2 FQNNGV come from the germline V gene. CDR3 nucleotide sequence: TGTGCCAGCAGCTTAGCGGTAGCGGGAGAGGGCAATGAGCAGTTCTTC. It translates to CASSLAVAGEGNEQFF.

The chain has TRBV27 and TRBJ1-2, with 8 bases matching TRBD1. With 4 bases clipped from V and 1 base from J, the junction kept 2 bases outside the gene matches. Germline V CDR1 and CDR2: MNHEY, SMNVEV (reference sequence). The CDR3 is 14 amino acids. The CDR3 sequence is CASSYRGGNYGYTF. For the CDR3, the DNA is TGTGCCAGCAGTTACAGGGGGGGTAACTATGGCTACACCTTC.

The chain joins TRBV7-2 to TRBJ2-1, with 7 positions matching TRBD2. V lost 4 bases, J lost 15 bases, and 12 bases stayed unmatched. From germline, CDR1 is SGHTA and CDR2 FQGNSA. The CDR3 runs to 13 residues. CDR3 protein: CASSSSFGSGLFF. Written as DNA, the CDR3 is TGTGCCAGCAGCTCCTCTTTTGGTAGCGGGCTGTTCTTC.

The CDR3 DNA follows: TGTGCCAGCAGCGCCCCCCTAGCGGGAGATCGTCACGAGCAGTACTTC. Its translation: CASSAPLAGDRHEQYF. The chain has TRBV7-9 and TRBJ2-7, with 10 positions matching TRBD2. Germline assignment: CDR1 SEHNR and CDR2 FQNEAQ (reference sequence). The V gene end was trimmed by 5 bases and the J gene end by 5 bases; junction bases not matched to a gene: 12. This CDR3 is built from 16 residues.

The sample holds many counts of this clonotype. The CDR3 region is CASSRDGAYEQYF. In nucleotides, the CDR3 is TGTGCCAGCAGCCGAGACGGAGCCTACGAGCAGTACTTC. The chain is built from TRBV19 and TRBJ2-7; D not certain. This CDR3 is built from 13 residues. Trimming removed 9 bases at V and 2 bases at J, with 14 bases between. Germline CDR1 and CDR2: LNHDA and SQIVND (reference sequence). The full variable domain, completed using reference TRBV19 and TRBJ2-7, is DGGITQSPKYLFRKEGQNVTLSCEQNLNHDAMYWYRQDPGQGLRLIYYSQIVNDFQKGDIAEGYSVSREKKESFPLTVTSAQKNPTAFYLCASSRDGAYEQYFGPGTRLTVT.

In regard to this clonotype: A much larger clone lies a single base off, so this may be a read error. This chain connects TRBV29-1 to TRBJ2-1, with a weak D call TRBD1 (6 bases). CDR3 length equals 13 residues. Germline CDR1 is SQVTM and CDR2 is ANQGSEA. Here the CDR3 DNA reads TGCGGCGTGACAGGCACCTCCTACAATGAGCAGTTCTTC. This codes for CGVTGTSYNEQFF.

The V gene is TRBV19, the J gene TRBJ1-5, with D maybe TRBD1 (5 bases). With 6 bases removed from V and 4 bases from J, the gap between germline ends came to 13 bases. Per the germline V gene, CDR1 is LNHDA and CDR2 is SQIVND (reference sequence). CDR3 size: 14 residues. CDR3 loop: CASSPDWGNQPQHF. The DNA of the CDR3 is TGTGCCAGTAGCCCCGACTGGGGGAATCAGCCCCAGCATTTT.

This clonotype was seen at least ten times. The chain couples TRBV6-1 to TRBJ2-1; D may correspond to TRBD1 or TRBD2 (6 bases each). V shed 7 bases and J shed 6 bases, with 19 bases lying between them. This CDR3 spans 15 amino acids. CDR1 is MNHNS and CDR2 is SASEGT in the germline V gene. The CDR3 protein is CASIVRWGAGNEQFF. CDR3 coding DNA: TGTGCCAGCATAGTTCGGTGGGGGGCAGGCAATGAGCAGTTCTTC.

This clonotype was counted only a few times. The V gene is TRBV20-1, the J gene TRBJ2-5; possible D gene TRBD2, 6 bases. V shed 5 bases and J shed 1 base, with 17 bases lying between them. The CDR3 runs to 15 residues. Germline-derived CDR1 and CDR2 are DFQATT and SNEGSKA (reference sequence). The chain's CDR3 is CSAATPTGGQETQYF. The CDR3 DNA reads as TGCAGTGCTGCAACCCCGACCGGGGGCCAAGAGACCCAGTACTTC.

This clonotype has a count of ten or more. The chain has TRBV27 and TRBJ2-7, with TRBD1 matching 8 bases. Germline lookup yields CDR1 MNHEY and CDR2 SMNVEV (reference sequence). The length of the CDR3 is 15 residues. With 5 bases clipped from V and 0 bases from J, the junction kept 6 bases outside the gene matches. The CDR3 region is CASSLQGVPSYEQYF. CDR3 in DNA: TGTGCCAGCAGTCTACAGGGGGTTCCCTCCTACGAGCAGTACTTC.

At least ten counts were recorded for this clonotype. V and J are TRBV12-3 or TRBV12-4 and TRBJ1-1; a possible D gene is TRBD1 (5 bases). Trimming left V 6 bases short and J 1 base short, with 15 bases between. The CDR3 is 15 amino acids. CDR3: CASSPDKTGNTEAFF. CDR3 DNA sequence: TGTGCCAGCAGCCCAGATAAAACAGGGAACACTGAAGCTTTCTTT.

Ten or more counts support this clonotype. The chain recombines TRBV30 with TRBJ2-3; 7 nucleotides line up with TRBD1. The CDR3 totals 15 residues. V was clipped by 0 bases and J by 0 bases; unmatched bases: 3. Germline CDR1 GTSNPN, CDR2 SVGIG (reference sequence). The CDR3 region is CAWSVGTVSTDTQYF. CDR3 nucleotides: TGTGCCTGGAGTGTAGGGACAGTGAGCACAGATACGCAGTATTTT.